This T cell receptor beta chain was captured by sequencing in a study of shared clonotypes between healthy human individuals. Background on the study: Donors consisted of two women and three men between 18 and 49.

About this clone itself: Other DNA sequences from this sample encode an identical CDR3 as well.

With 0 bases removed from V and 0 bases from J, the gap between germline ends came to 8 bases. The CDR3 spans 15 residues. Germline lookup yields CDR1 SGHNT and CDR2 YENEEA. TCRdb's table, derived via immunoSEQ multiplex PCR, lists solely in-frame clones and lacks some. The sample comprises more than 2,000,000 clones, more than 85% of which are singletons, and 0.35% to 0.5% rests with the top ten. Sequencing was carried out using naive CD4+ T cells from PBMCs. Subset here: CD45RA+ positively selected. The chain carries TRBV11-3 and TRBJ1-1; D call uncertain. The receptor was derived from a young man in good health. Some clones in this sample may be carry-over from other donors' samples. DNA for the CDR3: TGTGCCAGCAGCTTAGACGGGCGATTGAACACTGAAGCTTTCTTT. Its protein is CASSLDGRLNTEAFF.